Given below is one T cell receptor beta chain in context. The sample comes from a study of blood T cell repertoires in COVID-19. Study as a whole: Sites in the United States, Italy and Spain provided acute and convalescent COVID-19 samples. Nucleic acid was either cDNA or gDNA, and it came from T cells, B-cell-depleted T cells, or PBMCs.

Assay: immunoSEQ multiplex PCR; the TCRdb copy retains only in-frame clones and omits some. The sample has some 300,000 clones, approximately 86% seen once; the top ten hold under 15%. The V gene end was trimmed by 6 bases and the J gene end by 1 base; junction bases not matched to a gene: 13. This CDR3 comprises 18 residues. Per germline, CDR1 SNHLY and CDR2 FYNNEI. The sample comprised peripheral blood. The receptor's source is a woman in her 70s with COVID-19, enrolled during active disease. The chain recombines TRBV2 with TRBJ2-1; 9 bases line up with TRBD1. CDR3: CASRPGQGVSSSYNEQFF. Here the CDR3 DNA reads TGTGCCAGCAGGCCGGGACAGGGAGTAAGCAGTTCCTACAATGAGCAGTTCTTC. Variable domain in full (rest from reference TRBV2 and TRBJ2-1): EPEVTQTPSHQVTQMGQEVILRCVPISNHLYFYWYRQILGQKVEFLVSFYNNEISEKSEIFDDQFSVERPDGSNFTLKIRSTKLEDSAMYFCASRPGQGVSSSYNEQFFGPGTRLTVL.